This T cell receptor (beta chain) stems from a study of cytomegalovirus exposure and HLA in healthy donors (dated by TCRdb to the late 2010s). About the study as a whole: An earlier analysis of roughly 500 of the donors reported more than 250 Gb of sequence data and roughly 100 million unique TCR beta sequences from 150 million to 200 million T cells. Roughly 300 gigabases of sequencing data and approximately 85 million unique TCR sequences were included in an early release covering about 600 HLA-typed donors. The genetic ancestry cluster associated with self-reported Caucasian donors included roughly four fifths of the approximately 410 genotyped donors. The study aimed to test whether signatures of past pathogen exposure could be identified by cataloging public T cell receptors. The T cell repertoires of 670 or so subjects were profiled by immunosequencing and related to cytomegalovirus serostatus. Besides the first cohort of approximately 670 subjects, a separate validation cohort made up of about 120 different subjects was used. High-throughput TCR immunosequencing, statistical association of individual TCRs with disease status, and machine learning were combined to predict cytomegalovirus infection status. To study patterns of TCR occurrence, a later analysis re-analyzed previously published TCR beta repertoires from more than 550 donors and added high-resolution HLA genotyping. In the later analysis, no new phenotypic data were used to find candidate immune exposures; instead, reliance was placed on TCR beta sequences and their occurrence across donors. An earlier analysis of 587 of the donors used high-throughput TCR beta sequencing to judge whether each TCR beta V gene segment behaved as functional or pseudogenic. Donor age, sex, ethnicity and CMV serostatus were collected together with the repertoire data. Genome-wide SNP genotypes for about 60% of the roughly 700 donors were used in a later genetic analysis, which treated that subset as a discovery cohort. Every repertoire in the discovery cohort had been generated on one and the same sequencing platform. Both class I and class II loci were covered by HLA typing, at four-digit resolution. The number of donors typed differed by locus, with 629-630 for A, B, C, DRB1 and DQB1, over 500 for DQA1, some 570 for DPA1, and approximately 470 for DPB1. Several DR-DQ haplotypes were handled as single units for association and clustering because linkage in the cohort was strong. Across around 400 genotyped donors of the cohort, an average of roughly 250,000 unique TCR beta nucleotide sequences per donor were sequenced, and around 19% of those sequences were non-productive.

The cohort consisted of 670 or so healthy bone marrow donors. At the time of sampling, every cohort member was nominally healthy, though immune exposures that went unrecorded were likely present. The donor tested CMV seronegative and was one of the 352 seronegative cohort members. Every donor gave a peripheral blood sample, and the peripheral blood mononuclear cells from that sample were used for TCR beta sequencing. The Qiagen DNeasy Blood Extraction Kit was used to extract genomic DNA from the blood cell samples. Between the V and J ends, shortened by 3 bases and 1 base respectively, the junction contains 10 bases. The germline V gene (reference sequence) gives CDR1 as LNHDA and CDR2 as SQIVND. Including cysteine and phenylalanine, the CDR3 has 14 amino acids. Kept here is only the CDR3 DNA, which spans 42 bases and is read in frame from base 1. Concerning this clone: Its antigen is still unknown. No much larger clone exists at a distance of one base, and base qualities are not known.

Library preparation was by the immunoSEQ multiplex PCR assay. The multiplex PCR relied on a mix of 60 forward primers for TCR Vbeta segments and 13 reverse primers for TCR Jbeta segments. Amplification of the CDR3 region of rearranged TCR beta genes was performed with a multiplex PCR assay on genomic DNA. Amplified TCR beta libraries were sequenced as 87-base-pair reads on the Illumina HiSeq System. In the source study's methods: Across the 640 or so repertoires, a later analysis counted around 80 million unique TCR beta chains, roughly 11 million of which were shared by at least two donors. To remove PCR and sequencing errors, raw reads were error-corrected and collapsed into unique sequences using a nearest-neighbor algorithm that merged closely related sequences. To assign V, D and J gene segments, CDR3 sequences were aligned to IMGT reference sequences. For a sequence to be retained, a match of at least six nucleotides was required to both a V gene segment and a J gene segment. Rearrangements were classified as productive when the CDR3 lacked stop codons and remained in frame with V and J, and all other rearrangements were classified as non-productive. Following IMGT convention, CDR3 was defined as the stretch from the second conserved V-encoded cysteine to the conserved J-encoded phenylalanine. In an earlier analysis of 500 to 650 of the donors, sequences lacking an unambiguous match to a single V gene segment were excluded. An earlier analysis of about 590 of the donors classified V segments as functional when productive rearrangements were above 56.7% and as segregating when the standard deviation between donors was above 5%. To diagnose cytomegalovirus status from the catalog of TCR beta chain sequences, a statistical classification framework was built. In a later analysis, V and J genes were assigned by comparing TCR nucleotide sequences against IMGT/GENE-DB human TR gene sequences. The TCRdist pipeline was used in a later analysis to assign CDR3 sequences and most-parsimonious VDJ recombination scenarios. In a later analysis, every TCR beta chain was defined by the combination of its CDR3 amino acid sequence and its V-gene family, and reads without a unique V-gene family were dropped. As a way to deal with suspected cross-contamination and a sequencing artifact, a later analysis dropped roughly 600 nucleotide sequences that were highly shared and had low generation probability. For each public chain, a later analysis derived a clonal expansion index from normalized ranks of inferred template counts within each repertoire. In a later analysis, generation probabilities were computed with a VDJ recombination model fitted to out-of-frame rearrangements, and the resulting probabilities were checked against IGoR. In a later analysis, TCR-TCR, TCR-HLA and TCR-CMV co-occurrence was scored with hypergeometric tests, and a repertoire-size bias correction was applied to TCR pairs. False discovery rates were estimated in a later analysis by permuting HLA or CMV assignments 20 times. A later analysis grouped co-occurring TCRs with DBSCAN, adding TCRdist sequence similarity when clustering within HLA-allele-positive subsets. Co-occurrence clustering excluded repertoires with fewer than 30,000 or more than 120,000 public chains, plus five with anomalous nucleotide sharing. The clones in this table, taken by TCRdb from immuneACCESS, are in-frame only. Not every clone is retained; where verified, under half of the shortfall comes from an unresolved V gene, and the cause of the rest is unknown. The V and J calls and clone size come from that table; D and trimming were worked out from the DNA. This sample is represented by fewer than 120,000 clones; approximately 78% of them were singletons. Jointly, the top ten make up around 1.2% of the sample.

Overall study outcomes, separate from this receptor: In a later genetic analysis, a missense DCLRE1C variant was associated with V-gene and J-gene trimming of TCR beta chains, and the association was replicated in an independent cohort. According to the authors, the approach could potentially be generalized to other disease states and immunological phenotypes. In a later genetic analysis, fewer N-insertions in productive TCRs were reported among donors in an Asian-associated ancestry cluster than the roughly 640-donor mean. An earlier analysis of approximately 540 of the donors showed that most TCR beta V segments appeared in productive rearrangements either about 87% or about 30% of the time, which broadly matched IMGT annotations. Some IMGT-functional V segments, including TRBV6-2 and TRBV6-3, could not be told apart with the 87-base-pair reads, so those segments were excluded. The study gave a list of under 200 TCR beta chains associated with cytomegalovirus. For the cohort, immune exposure information was limited to CMV serostatus. At a false discovery rate of 0.05, a later analysis linked under 20,000 TCR beta sequences to specific HLA alleles. A later analysis found that most CMV-associated TCR beta chains appeared HLA-restricted, with HLA associations seemingly driven largely by CMV exposure. Linkage disequilibrium might explain the correlated functional status among segregating V segments, but an unknown experimental factor could not be ruled out. The cohort was sequenced for TCR beta chains only, and without alpha or paired-chain data the features that could be detected were limited. Because some donors lacked HLA typing at each locus, the association tests relied only on the typed subset. In vitro tests confirmed that a few of the cytomegalovirus-associated TCR beta chains recognize cytomegalovirus antigens. Compared with equally common non-associated chains, HLA-associated TCR beta chains in a later analysis were more clonally expanded and had lower generation probabilities. A further reported finding was that TCR beta sequences accurately predicted the HLA-A and HLA-B alleles for most subjects in the first cohort. In a later analysis, several top co-occurrence clusters were reported to appear linked to parvovirus B19, influenza, CMV and Epstein-Barr virus. Assigning TCR associations to individual alleles was difficult when HLA alleles, especially DR and DQ, strongly co-occurred. Roughly uniform sequencing depth across donors was assumed in presence/absence analyses, although this assumption may not hold. In both the original and validation cohorts, the classifier was reported to diagnose cytomegalovirus status with high specificity and sensitivity. Most TCR sequences were observed very rarely across donors, whereas some public TCRs were present in many individuals. Approximately 16 rarely observed V segments, including chromosome 9 orphons, were excluded from the earlier analysis of 550 to 700 of the donors because counts were too low. A cluster of highly shared sequence variants was judged likely to represent a technical artifact of the sequencing pipeline. In a later analysis, the rate of TCR association differed among HLA loci, with DRB1 alleles having the most associated TCRs and HLA-C alleles having the fewest.

The sample consisted of PBMCs. The TCR comes from a woman aged 25-40 years in good health and CMV-seronegative. The sequence joins TRBV19 to TRBJ2-7; TRBD2 is possibly the D segment (6 matching bases). The DNA sequence reads TGTGCCAGTAGTATCTCGGGGGAGTCCTACGAGCAGTACTTC. Translated, it reads CASSISGESYEQYF.